Below, one TCR beta chain is given with its context. Its antigen is still unknown. Produced via immunoSEQ multiplex PCR; TCRdb's table is partial and in-frame only. The sample holds about 9,400 clones; over 60% are singletons and the top ten take about 4.1%. The data derive from a study of neoadjuvant anti-PD-1 for oral cavity cancer. Study-level information: Before surgery, most patients got three to four biweekly 3 mg/kg nivolumab doses.

Time point specified: after neoadjuvant nivolumab, at surgical resection. These oral cavity squamous cell carcinomas were HPV-negative and locally advanced. Notes on the study in general: After neoadjuvant nivolumab, PBMC T cell clonality was significantly higher in non-responders than responders.

V gave up 2 bases and J gave up 2 bases, with 12 bases separating them. CDR3 length: 15 amino acids. Germline V gene data show CDR1 as SGHNT and CDR2 as YYREEE (reference sequence). Source: PBMCs, taken after nivolumab (anti-PD-1) treatment. V and J are TRBV5-4 and TRBJ2-3; D might be TRBD1 or TRBD2, each matching 6 bases. This clonotype was sampled from a person between 40 and 85 years old with oral cavity squamous cell carcinoma. The CDR3 region is CASSFGGRFTDTQYF. Written as DNA, the CDR3 is TGTGCCAGCAGCTTTGGGGGGCGCTTCACAGATACGCAGTATTTT.